Detailed here is one TCR beta chain. Its specificity is unknown. PCR was performed using 60 Vbeta and 13 Jbeta primers. Repertoires were generated with immunoSEQ multiplex PCR, while TCRdb's copy carries only in-frame clones and drops some. The data contain 150,000 to 250,000 clones, roughly 72% of them singletons. This sample was taken from a study of cytomegalovirus exposure and HLA in healthy donors. Study-level information: In an early release, HLA-typed donors contributed tens of millions of unique TCR sequences.

General study results and limits: Earlier analysis yielded a pattern in which most TCR beta V segments were productive about 90% or about 30% of the time. Cytomegalovirus status, reportedly, was diagnosed with high specificity and sensitivity by the classifier.

The CDR3 extends over 18 amino acids. Looked up from germline, CDR1 is SGHTA and CDR2 is FQGTGA. Trimming cost V 0 bases and J 8 bases, with 25 bases left between them. The TCR comes from a man aged 25-40 years in good health and CMV-seronegative. Sequenced sample: PBMCs. The chain is built from TRBV7-3 and TRBJ1-1, with a tentative D call TRBD1 (5 bases). This CDR3 is CASSLTGVGRGRGTEAFF. The CDR3 region has the DNA TGTGCCAGCAGCTTAACGGGTGTGGGACGGGGCCGGGGGACGGAAGCTTTCTTT.